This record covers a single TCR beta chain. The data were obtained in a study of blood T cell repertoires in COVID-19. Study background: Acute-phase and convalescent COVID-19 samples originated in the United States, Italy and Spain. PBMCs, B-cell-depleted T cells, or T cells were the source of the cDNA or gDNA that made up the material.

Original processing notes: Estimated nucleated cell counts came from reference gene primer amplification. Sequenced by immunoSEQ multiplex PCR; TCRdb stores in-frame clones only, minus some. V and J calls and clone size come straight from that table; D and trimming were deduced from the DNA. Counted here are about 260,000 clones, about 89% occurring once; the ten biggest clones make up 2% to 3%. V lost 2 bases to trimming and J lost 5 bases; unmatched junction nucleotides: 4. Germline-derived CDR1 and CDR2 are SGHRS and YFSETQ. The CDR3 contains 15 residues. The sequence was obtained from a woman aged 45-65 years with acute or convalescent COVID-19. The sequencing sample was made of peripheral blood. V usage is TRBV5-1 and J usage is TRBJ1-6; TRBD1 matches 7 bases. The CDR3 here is CASSLRGQDNSPLHF. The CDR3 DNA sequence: TGCGCCAGCAGCTTACGCGGACAGGATAATTCACCCCTCCACTTT.